The present TCR beta chain was sequenced within a study of shared clonotypes between healthy human individuals. Germline loops: CDR1 LNHDA, CDR2 SQIVND (reference sequence). Trimming took 11 bases from V and 1 from J, leaving 8 bases between them. This CDR3 spans 12 amino acids. Some clones are missing from TCRdb's copy, which holds only in-frame ones; the method was immunoSEQ multiplex PCR. The sample lists some 470,000 clones; 60% to 85% were seen once. The TCR originated in a woman aged 40 to 55 in good health. Some clones in this sample may be carry-over from other donors' samples. Sequencing used PBMCs. V usage is TRBV19 and J usage is TRBJ2-2, with a weak D call TRBD2 (5 bases). CDR3 sequence: CASGLNTGELFF. CDR3 DNA sequence: TGTGCCTCAGGACTGAACACCGGGGAGCTGTTTTTT.